The T cell receptor beta chain described here comes from a study of shared clonotypes between healthy human individuals. In the study overall: With ages of 18 to 49, the donors were two women and a few men.

With regard to this clone: Its cognate antigen is unknown.

Negatively enriched CD4+ T cells were divided by CD45RA into naive and memory. Original analysis: Junction-only sequences produced by ImmunoSEQ had no quality scores, so filtering differed. Sequencing was performed with immunoSEQ multiplex PCR; in TCRdb, only in-frame clones are kept and a portion is missing. V, J and clone size were drawn from that table, and D and trimming were deduced from the DNA. The repertoire includes some 2.3 million clones, roughly 93% of them detected once, and 0.39% sits in the top ten. General study points: Some clonotypes were shared by all four sorted-subset donors, while others were not shared. The non-shared ones had lower generation probabilities than the shared ones.

This CDR3 is built from 15 residues. Trimming cost V 3 bases and J 5 bases, with 14 bases left between them. Germline V gene sequence: CDR1 KGHSH, CDR2 LQKENI. The sequencing sample was made of naive CD4+ T cells from PBMCs. Noted subset: CD45RA+ positively selected. The TCR was taken from a man younger than 35 in good health. Some clones in this sample may be carry-over from other donors' samples. The chain employs TRBV18 and TRBJ2-4; possible D gene TRBD1, 5 bases. The DNA for the CDR3 is TGTGCCAGCTCACCTACCTTGGGGCTTGAAAACATTCAGTACTTC. This gives the protein CASSPTLGLENIQYF.